Following are 32 T cell receptor beta chains from one sample sequenced in a study of beta chain features in type 1 diabetes. TCRB transcripts that were expressed got sequenced, as all of the isolated RNA had been reverse transcribed. Method: immunoSEQ multiplex PCR; TCRdb's copy keeps in-frame clones and lacks some. The table records around 200,000 clones, approximately 13% of them present only once. Material: central memory CD4+ T cells from blood. The receptors were sampled from a woman between 18 and 30 years old in good health.

The rearrangement links TRBV29-1 to TRBJ2-1; D call uncertain. With 8 bases removed from V and 0 bases from J, the gap between germline ends came to 5 bases. Germline loops: CDR1 SQVTM, CDR2 ANQGSEA. The CDR3 length is 11 residues. The CDR3 sequence: CSPGSYNEQFF. The CDR3 DNA follows: TGCAGCCCCGGCTCCTACAATGAGCAGTTCTTC.

The chain employs TRBV5-4 and TRBJ1-5; the D gene is possibly TRBD1 (6 bases). V lost 4 bases, J lost 8 bases, and 19 bases lay in between. The length of the CDR3 is 15 residues. Germline CDR1 SGHNT, CDR2 YYREEE (reference sequence). The CDR3 region has the DNA TGTGCCAGCAGCATACAGGGTAACGGGATAGAGCCCCAGCATTTT. Its translation is CASSIQGNGIEPQHF.

This clone was observed a few times. The chain has TRBV7-9 and TRBJ1-2; 7 bases agree with TRBD1. V was clipped by 4 bases and J by 8 bases; unmatched bases: 10. The germline CDR1 and CDR2 sequences are SEHNR and FQNEAQ (reference sequence). The CDR3 runs to 14 residues. The CDR3 bases are TGTGCCAGCAGCTCCACCGGGACAGCCAAAGGCTACACCTTC. Translation: CASSSTGTAKGYTF.

This clone was seen only a few times. This chain links TRBV6-1 with TRBJ2-1; TRBD2 matches at 13 bases. The CDR3 is 15 residues long. Germline V gene data show CDR1 as MNHNS and CDR2 as SASEGT. The V and J ends lost 1 base and 10 bases, in that order; junction bases with no gene match: 4. CDR3 loop: CASSEEGLAGEEQFF. CDR3 DNA: TGTGCCAGCAGTGAAGAAGGACTAGCGGGAGAAGAGCAGTTCTTC.

This clone was detected a few times. This sample also contains other DNA sequences that code for the same CDR3. V is TRBV5-1 and J is TRBJ1-2; tentative D call: TRBD1 (6 bases). The CDR3 totals 13 residues. V was shortened by 4 bases and J by 4 bases, with 11 bases between the two germline ends. Germline CDR1 is SGHRS and CDR2 is YFSETQ. In DNA form, the CDR3 reads TGCGCCAGCAGCCTGACAGGAAGCTATGGCTACACCTTC. The encoded protein is CASSLTGSYGYTF.

This clone was seen a handful of times. The chain recombines TRBV29-1 with TRBJ2-7; the match to TRBD2 covers 8 bases. The trim removed 7 bases at V and 1 base at J, leaving 6 bases unmatched. The CDR3 runs 13 residues. Germline assignment: CDR1 SQVTM and CDR2 ANQGSEA. In nucleotides, the CDR3 is TGCAGCGGCATACTAGCGGAATCCTACGAGCAGTACTTC. Translation: CSGILAESYEQYF.

The chain links TRBV29-1 to TRBJ2-1, with a possible D match to TRBD2 (5 bases). The CDR3 contains 18 residues. Germline assignment: CDR1 SQVTM and CDR2 ANQGSEA. V dropped 7 bases and J dropped 8 bases, with 33 bases sitting between them. CDR3 in amino acids: CSALSSNPGSGWVHEQFF. The DNA of the CDR3 is TGCAGCGCCCTCTCCTCGAATCCGGGATCGGGATGGGTCCATGAGCAGTTCTTC.

This chain connects TRBV29-1 to TRBJ2-1; D remains ambiguous. CDR1 is SQVTM, CDR2 ANQGSEA, per germline. Deletions cut 3 bases from V and 7 bases from J, with 10 bases between. This CDR3 comprises 12 residues. The CDR3 protein is CSVDLQSNEQFF. In DNA, the CDR3 is TGCAGCGTTGATTTACAGAGTAATGAGCAGTTCTTC.

The rearrangement links TRBV5-1 to TRBJ1-3, with D hard to call. CDR3 length equals 15 residues. Trimming removed 4 bases from V and 8 bases from J, with 19 bases in between. The germline CDR1 and CDR2 sequences are SGHRS and YFSETQ. CDR3 region: CASSISGQNLDTIYF. The CDR3 DNA is TGCGCCAGCAGCATTTCTGGGCAGAATTTAGACACCATATATTTT.

This clone was recorded only once. V is TRBV9 and J is TRBJ1-2, with TRBD1 matching over 7 bases. Trimming removed 0 bases from V and 8 bases from J; junction bases left unmatched: 4. The germline CDR1 and CDR2 sequences are SGDLS and YYNGEE. CDR3 size: 13 residues. CDR3 sequence reads: CASSVGGGRGYTF. The CDR3 coding sequence is TGTGCCAGCAGCGTAGGAGGGGGCAGAGGCTACACCTTC. The full variable domain, its missing parts supplied by reference TRBV9 and TRBJ1-2, is DSGVTQTPKHLITATGQRVTLRCSPRSGDLSVYWYQQSLDQGLQFLIQYYNGEERAKGNILERFSAQQFPDLHSELNLSSLELGDSALYFCASSVGGGRGYTFGSGTRLTVV.

The chain combines TRBV4-1 with TRBJ2-1; 10 bases match TRBD2. V lost 0 bases and J lost 8; bases outside the gene matches: 10. Germline values: CDR1 MGHRA, CDR2 YSYEKL. This CDR3 spans 17 amino acids. CDR3 in amino acids: CASSQDKALAGVDEQFF. CDR3 bases: TGCGCCAGCAGCCAAGATAAGGCTCTAGCGGGGGTGGATGAGCAGTTCTTC.

V and J are TRBV28 and TRBJ2-1; D gene uncertain. The CDR3 length is 12 residues. V lost 5 bases and J 5 bases, leaving 7 bases between the germline ends. The germline CDR1 and CDR2 sequences are MDHEN and SYDVKM. The chain's CDR3 is CASSVLNNEQFF. The CDR3 bases are TGTGCCAGCAGTGTTCTAAACAATGAGCAGTTCTTC.

This clone turned up a few times. The same CDR3 can be traced to other DNA sequences in this sample. The chain combines TRBV28 with TRBJ2-5, with a tentative D call TRBD2 (6 bases). V was clipped by 3 bases and J by 3 bases, with 8 bases between them. This CDR3 spans 13 amino acids. From germline, CDR1 is MDHEN and CDR2 SYDVKM. The chain's CDR3 is CASSFSGKETQYF. For the CDR3, the DNA is TGTGCCAGCAGTTTTAGCGGTAAAGAGACCCAGTACTTC.

The V call is TRBV18, the J call TRBJ1-2; D ambiguous. Germline assignment: CDR1 KGHSH and CDR2 LQKENI. V dropped 3 bases and J dropped 3 bases, with 11 bases sitting between them. The CDR3 loop spans 14 amino acids. CDR3 sequence: CASSPRGMDYGYTF. The CDR3 DNA reads as TGTGCCAGCTCACCGAGAGGGATGGACTATGGCTACACCTTC.

The V gene is TRBV6-5, the J gene TRBJ1-2, with unresolved D. Looked up from germline, CDR1 is MNHEY and CDR2 is SVGAGI. This CDR3 is built from 12 residues. Trimming removed 8 bases from V and 6 bases from J, with 13 bases in between. The CDR3 sequence is CASGRSHDGYTF. DNA of the CDR3: TGTGCCAGCGGCCGATCCCACGATGGCTACACCTTC.

This clone was counted only a few times. The chain couples TRBV27 to TRBJ2-7; 8 bases agree with TRBD1. The junction had 18 bases not matched to a gene; V was cut back by 5 bases and J by 3 bases. This CDR3 region has 18 residues. CDR1 and CDR2 from the germline V gene are MNHEY and SMNVEV (reference sequence). CDR3: CASSRTGRGRPESYEQYF. The CDR3 DNA follows: TGTGCCAGCAGTCGGACGGGCAGGGGGCGACCCGAGAGCTACGAGCAGTACTTC.

Written as DNA, the CDR3 is TGTGCCAGCAGTTTATCCCCTAGCGGCTCCTACGAGCAGTACTTC. This encodes CASSLSPSGSYEQYF. The chain combines TRBV27 with TRBJ2-7; 7 nucleotides match TRBD2. Per germline, CDR1 MNHEY and CDR2 SMNVEV (reference sequence). The CDR3 has 15 amino acids. V was pared by 0 bases and J by 0 bases, with 2 bases of the junction left unmatched.

This clone was observed a handful of times. This rearrangement joins TRBV19 to TRBJ2-1, with D unresolved. The CDR3 loop spans 14 amino acids. Looked up from germline, CDR1 is LNHDA and CDR2 is SQIVND (reference sequence). V was cut by 4 bases and J by 7 bases, with 14 bases left in between. The CDR3 DNA sequence: TGTGCCAGTAGTAAGCTTGGGCAGGTGAATGAGCAGTTCTTC. This codes for CASSKLGQVNEQFF.

The chain combines TRBV30 with TRBJ2-1, with 13 positions matching TRBD2. The CDR3 has 15 residues. Germline V gene data show CDR1 as GTSNPN and CDR2 as SVGIG (reference sequence). In DNA, the CDR3 is TGTGCTTGTGGTGGACTAGCGGGAGCACAGAGGGAGCAGTTCTTC. It translates to CACGGLAGAQREQFF.

This clone was counted only a few times. The chain carries TRBV7-3 and TRBJ2-3, with D possibly being TRBD1 (6 bases). The V end lost 2 bases, the J end lost 14 bases, and 14 bases lay between the germline ends. This CDR3 comprises 12 residues. From germline, CDR1 is SGHTA and CDR2 FQGTGA. CDR3: CASSLGQTSPYF. The CDR3 DNA sequence: TGTGCCAGCAGCTTAGGACAGACTTCTCCGTATTTT. Complete variable domain (other parts from reference TRBV7-3 and TRBJ2-3): GAGVSQTPSNKVTEKGKYVELRCDPISGHTALYWYRQSLGQGPEFLIYFQGTGAADDSGLPNDRFFAVRPEGSVSTLKIQRTERGDSAVYLCASSLGQTSPYFGPGTRLTVL.

There are a few counts of this clone. The chain links TRBV25-1 to TRBJ2-5, with D perhaps matching TRBD2 (6 bases). This CDR3 is 15 amino acids long. The germline V and J ends were trimmed by 7 bases and 4 bases, with 19 bases remaining between them. Germline loops: CDR1 MGHDK, CDR2 SYGVNS. The CDR3 spells CASIGRKQVAETQYF. The CDR3 DNA sequence: TGTGCCAGCATTGGGAGGAAACAGGTTGCAGAGACCCAGTACTTC.

This clone was detected only a few times. The chain couples TRBV7-2 to TRBJ2-7; TRBD1 matches at 9 bases. Trimming removed 5 bases from V and 2 bases from J; junction bases left unmatched: 10. The germline V gene has CDR1 SGHTA and CDR2 FQGNSA. This CDR3 comprises 16 residues. CDR3 sequence (DNA): TGTGCCAGCAGCCAAACCGGGACAGGGTATCCCTACGAGCAGTACTTC. Its protein product is CASSQTGTGYPYEQYF. The full variable domain, rest sourced from reference TRBV7-2 and TRBJ2-7, is GAGVSQSPSNKVTEKGKDVELRCDPISGHTALYWYRQSLGQGLEFLIYFQGNSAPDKSGLPSDRFSAERTGGSVSTLTIQRTQQEDSAVYLCASSQTGTGYPYEQYFGPGTRLTVT.

This clone was recorded a few times. This CDR3 reads CASSLCRGGKGLADTQYF. CDR3 in DNA: TGTGCCAGCAGCCTATGTAGAGGCGGGAAAGGGTTGGCGGATACGCAGTATTTT. J is TRBJ2-3 and V is TRBV21-1; TRBD2, as called in the table, went unchecked against the DNA. TRBV21-1 is a listed pseudogene. This CDR3 contains 18 residues.

This clone was counted a few times. The chain employs TRBV18 and TRBJ2-2; TRBD2 matches 13 bases. The J segment lost 4 bases and the V segment lost 0 bases, leaving 2 bases of the junction unmatched. The CDR3 has 17 amino acids. Germline lookup yields CDR1 KGHSH and CDR2 LQKENI. CDR3 region: CASSPPGLAGATGELFF. The DNA for the CDR3 is TGTGCCAGCTCACCACCCGGACTAGCGGGAGCCACCGGGGAGCTGTTTTTT.

In this sample, this clone turned up a few times. This chain connects TRBV5-1 to TRBJ2-7, with 8 bases fitting TRBD2. The CDR3 has 15 residues. The germline V gene encodes CDR1 SGHRS and CDR2 YFSETQ. V shed 0 bases and J 5 bases; nucleotides not matched to a gene: 7. Here the CDR3 DNA reads TGCGCCAGCAGCTTGGTAAGCGGGGGAGTGGACGAGCAGTACTTC. It specifies CASSLVSGGVDEQYF.

This clone showed up just a few times. Other DNA sequences in the same sample also yield this CDR3. J is TRBJ1-3 and V is TRBV14; D may be TRBD1 (6 bases). The germline V and J ends were trimmed by 2 bases and 8 bases, with 7 bases remaining between them. Germline V gene data show CDR1 as SGHDN and CDR2 as FVKESK. CDR3 length: 12 amino acids. CDR3 DNA: TGTGCCAGCAGCCAACAGGGGTACACCATATATTTT. Protein product: CASSQQGYTIYF.

The chain has TRBV18 and TRBJ2-3, with 12 bases fitting TRBD2. This CDR3 has 16 residues. J lost 5 bases, V lost 4 bases, and 7 bases had no gene match. Germline CDR1 and CDR2: KGHSH and LQKENI. The CDR3 loop is CASSRLAGGPEDTQYF. In DNA, the CDR3 is TGTGCCAGCTCACGGCTAGCGGGAGGGCCCGAAGATACGCAGTATTTT.

The table lists this clone with many counts. The chain joins TRBV5-1 to TRBJ2-1; 10 bases line up with TRBD2. The CDR3 is 15 amino acids. J was trimmed by 4 bases and V by 4 bases; bases with no gene match: 5. Germline values: CDR1 SGHRS, CDR2 YFSETQ. CDR3 DNA: TGCGCCAGCAGCATGGGACTAGCGATATACAATGAGCAGTTCTTC. Translated, it gives CASSMGLAIYNEQFF. The entire variable domain, with the rest obtained from reference TRBV5-1 and TRBJ2-1, is as follows: KAGVTQTPRYLIKTRGQQVTLSCSPISGHRSVSWYQQTPGQGLQFLFEYFSETQRNKGNFPGRFSGRQFSNSRSEMNVSTLELGDSALYLCASSMGLAIYNEQFFGPGTRLTVL.

This clone was observed a few times. This sample includes further DNA sequences coding for the same CDR3. V and J are TRBV7-3 and TRBJ2-1; a weak D match, TRBD2 (5 bases). The ends were cut back, 5 bases at V and 7 bases at J, with 21 bases in the middle. Germline V gene lookup returns CDR1 SGHTA and CDR2 FQGTGA. The CDR3 length is 16 residues. The CDR3 bases are TGTGCCAGCAGCCTCGGATCACGGGGATTAAGGAATGAGCAGTTCTTC. It codes for CASSLGSRGLRNEQFF.

The chain employs TRBV7-9 and TRBJ2-1; TRBD2 matches 8 bases. In germline, CDR1 is SEHNR, CDR2 FQNEAQ (reference sequence). Trimming cost V 8 bases and J 4 bases; bases outside gene matches: 10. The CDR3 totals 15 residues. The CDR3 coding sequence is TGTGCCAGCGCCTATCCGGGACTAGAATACAATGAGCAGTTCTTC. Amino acid sequence: CASAYPGLEYNEQFF.

The genes are TRBV19 and TRBJ2-4; no reliable D call. The germline V and J ends were trimmed by 7 bases and 0 bases, with 13 bases remaining between them. Germline CDR1 and CDR2: LNHDA and SQIVND (reference sequence). The CDR3 loop spans 15 amino acids. CDR3 sequence: CASTSVYGAKNIQYF. The CDR3 DNA reads TGTGCCAGTACCTCGGTCTACGGAGCCAAAAACATTCAGTACTTC.

A single count supports this clone. The chain couples TRBV11-2 to TRBJ1-5, with 9 bases aligning to TRBD1. Looked up from germline, CDR1 is SGHAT and CDR2 is FQNNGV. V trimming: 5 bases; J trimming: 0 bases; junction bases outside the gene matches: 5. The CDR3 runs to 16 residues. In DNA form, the CDR3 reads TGTGCCAGCAGCCCCGGGACAGGGTATAGCAATCAGCCCCAGCATTTT. It yields the protein CASSPGTGYSNQPQHF.